The T cell receptor beta chain described here comes from a study of Ad26.COV2.S vaccination and SARS-CoV-2 variants. Study summary: A COV1001 Ad26.COV2.S trial-arm participant provided the sample. Intramuscularly, Ad26.COV2.S was given either once or twice, 56 days apart.

The CDR3 has 19 residues. With 3 bases clipped from V and 3 bases from J, the junction kept 17 bases outside the gene matches. CDR1 and CDR2 from the germline V gene are SGHNT and YENEEA. Findings and caveats of the study: Vaccine and placebo recipients had comparable breadth of non-spike TCRs. It was vaccine recipients, not placebo recipients, who had the higher spike-specific TCR breadth.

A remark on this clone: Its antigen is still unknown.

This sample's treatment: some 19 received Ad26.COV2.S at low or high dose, single or two shots; about 5 received placebo; per-sample allocation not given. Each sample was drawn 63 days after the first injection (of vaccine or placebo). Some clones are missing from TCRdb's copy, which holds only in-frame ones; the method was immunoSEQ multiplex PCR. Here the sample spans about 350,000 clones, approximately 90% being singletons. The clonotype was recovered from a person aged 18 to 59 who received the Ad26.COV2.S COVID-19 vaccine or a placebo. This chain uses TRBV11-3 with TRBJ1-5, with 7 bases that match TRBD1. The sequences come from peripheral blood, collected in a trial of Ad26.COV2.S vaccine versus placebo. The CDR3 DNA sequence: TGTGCCAGCAGCTTGGGGTCCCCCGGACAGGACCTTCCCAATCAGCCCCAGCATTTT. Protein: CASSLGSPGQDLPNQPQHF.